This record looks at one TCR beta chain sequence and its context. Its matching antigen is unknown. The record originates from a study of cytomegalovirus exposure and HLA in healthy donors. 60 Vbeta and 13 Jbeta primers were used in PCR. Produced via immunoSEQ multiplex PCR; TCRdb's table is partial and in-frame only. This table holds 160,000 or so clones, around 79% found once. General study results and limits: An analysis done earlier found most TCR beta V segments productive about 87% or about 30% of the time. Only CMV serostatus was available as immune exposure information.

V was clipped by 4 bases and J by 12 bases; unmatched bases: 7. This CDR3 is built from 13 residues. Germline V CDR1 and CDR2: SGHTA, FQGTGA. Sequenced input: PBMCs. This rearrangement joins TRBV7-3 to TRBJ2-1; 9 bases map to TRBD2. This sequence originates from a woman between 50 and 59 years old in good health and CMV-seronegative. The DNA for the CDR3 is TGTGCCAGCAGCTCGAACCCGGGACTAGCGCAGTTCTTC. It is translated as CASSSNPGLAQFF.